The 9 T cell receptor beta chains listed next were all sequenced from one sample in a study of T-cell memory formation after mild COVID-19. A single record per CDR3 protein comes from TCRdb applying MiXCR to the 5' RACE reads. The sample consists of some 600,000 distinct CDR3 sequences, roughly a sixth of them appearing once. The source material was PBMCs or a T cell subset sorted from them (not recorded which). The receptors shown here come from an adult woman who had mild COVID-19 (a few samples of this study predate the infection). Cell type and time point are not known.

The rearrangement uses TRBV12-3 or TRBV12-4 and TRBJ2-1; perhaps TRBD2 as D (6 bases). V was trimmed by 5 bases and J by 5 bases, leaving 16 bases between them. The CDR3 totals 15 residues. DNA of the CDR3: TGTGCCAGCAGTGCCCCCCGGGACTTTAACAATGAGCAGTTCTTC. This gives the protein CASSAPRDFNNEQFF.

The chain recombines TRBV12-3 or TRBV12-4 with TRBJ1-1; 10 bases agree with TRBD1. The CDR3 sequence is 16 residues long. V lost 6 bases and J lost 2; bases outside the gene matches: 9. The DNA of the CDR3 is TGTGCCAGCAGAAGCGGGACAGGGGCTCCTAACACTGAAGCTTTCTTT. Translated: CASRSGTGAPNTEAFF.

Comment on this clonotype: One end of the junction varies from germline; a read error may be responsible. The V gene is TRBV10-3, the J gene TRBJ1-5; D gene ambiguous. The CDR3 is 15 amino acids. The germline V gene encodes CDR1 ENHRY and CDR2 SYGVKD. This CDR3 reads CAISAGIVSNQTQHF. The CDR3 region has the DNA TGTGCCATCAGTGCGGGAATCGTAAGCAATCAGACCCAGCATTTT.

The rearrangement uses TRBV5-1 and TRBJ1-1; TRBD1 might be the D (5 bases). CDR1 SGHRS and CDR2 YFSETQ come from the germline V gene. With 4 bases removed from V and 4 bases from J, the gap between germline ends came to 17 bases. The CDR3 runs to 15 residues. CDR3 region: CASSGPRDRGTEAFF. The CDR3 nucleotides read TGCGCCAGCAGCGGGCCCAGGGACCGAGGCACTGAAGCTTTCTTT.

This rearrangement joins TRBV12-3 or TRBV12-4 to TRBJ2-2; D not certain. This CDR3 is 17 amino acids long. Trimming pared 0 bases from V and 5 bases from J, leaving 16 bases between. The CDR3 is CASSLAPDDLGTGELFF. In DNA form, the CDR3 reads TGTGCCAGCAGTTTAGCTCCGGACGATCTGGGGACCGGGGAGCTGTTTTTT.

CDR3 protein: CSVEDSLWGYGYTF. The CDR3 nucleotides are TGCAGCGTTGAGGACAGTCTTTGGGGCTATGGCTACACCTTC. V and J are TRBV29-1 and TRBJ1-2, with TRBD1 as a possible D gene (6 bases). The germline V and J ends were trimmed by 3 bases and 4 bases, with 15 bases remaining between them. Germline-derived CDR1 and CDR2 are SQVTM and ANQGSEA. The CDR3 is 14 residues long.

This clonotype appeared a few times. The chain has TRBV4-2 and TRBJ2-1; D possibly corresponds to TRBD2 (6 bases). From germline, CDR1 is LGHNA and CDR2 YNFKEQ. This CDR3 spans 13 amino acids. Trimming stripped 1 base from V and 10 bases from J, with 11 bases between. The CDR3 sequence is CASSQVREREQFF. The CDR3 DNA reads TGTGCCAGCAGCCAAGTACGGGAGAGGGAGCAGTTCTTC.

The CDR3 is CASSDPVYLAGLTDTQYF. The CDR3 DNA reads TGTGCCAGCAGTGATCCCGTTTATCTAGCGGGACTCACAGATACGCAGTATTTT. This chain uses TRBV2 with TRBJ2-3, with 9 nucleotides matching TRBD2. Losses at the gene ends were 3 bases for V and 2 bases for J; bases not matched to a gene: 12. The CDR3 covers 18 residues. CDR1 and CDR2 from the germline V gene are SNHLY and FYNNEI.

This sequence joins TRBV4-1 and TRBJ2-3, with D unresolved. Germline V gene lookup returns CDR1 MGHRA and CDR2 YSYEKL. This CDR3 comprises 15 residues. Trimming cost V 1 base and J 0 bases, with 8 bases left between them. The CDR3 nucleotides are TGCGCCAGCAGCCAAGCCCTCTCTAGCACAGATACGCAGTATTTT. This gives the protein CASSQALSSTDTQYF.